This T cell receptor (beta chain) was identified during a study of blood T cells in healthy people across ages. Study-wide findings and caveats: More naive CD4+ cells and higher diversity marked long-lived donors relative to aged donors. Older individuals had lower TCR beta diversity per million T cells (the decline was roughly linear).

This CDR3 is built from 15 residues. The V gene lost 5 bases and the J gene lost 11 bases, with 22 bases spanning the gap. Germline lookup yields CDR1 LGHDT and CDR2 YNNKEL (reference sequence). A second PCR of about 7 to 12 cycles used a sample-barcoded 5' primer and a J-beta primer mix. A template-switch adaptor containing 12 random nucleotides labeled each cDNA molecule. TCRdb passed the 5' RACE reads through MiXCR, listing each CDR3 protein once. The table has about 600,000 distinct CDR3 sequences, roughly 48% seen once. As for this clonotype: Its antigen remains unknown.

At least 6 million PBMCs were isolated per sample. The genes are TRBV3-1 and TRBJ2-1; the D gene could be TRBD1 or TRBD2 (6 bases each). The sequence was collected from a man older than 75 in good health. Sequenced input: blood. DNA of the CDR3: TGTGCCAGCAGCGTAGCTCGACAGGAAGGGGGGAAGCAGTTCTTC. Its translation is CASSVARQEGGKQFF.